Presented here are 7 T cell receptor beta chains from one specimen sequenced in a study of blood T cell repertoires in COVID-19 (TCRdb year 2020). The library was generated by the immunoSEQ multiplex PCR assay. Imported from immuneACCESS, the table was reduced by TCRdb to in-frame sequences with V and J called. These copies leave out some clones; in studies compared against another copy, an unresolved V gene accounts for under half, and the cause of the remainder is not known. A total of a few hundred thousand clones appear in this sample, around 87% of them only once. Of the sample, approximately 4% is held by the ten largest clones. The sequencing sample was made of peripheral blood. The receptors derive from a woman between 45 and 60 years old with active or convalescent COVID-19.

The chain employs TRBV19 and TRBJ2-1, with 7 bases that match TRBD2. Losses at the gene ends were 4 bases for V and 5 bases for J; bases not matched to a gene: 8. Per the germline V gene, CDR1 is LNHDA and CDR2 is SQIVND (reference sequence). The CDR3 contains 15 residues. The chain's CDR3 is CASSTLVGTNNEQFF. The CDR3 DNA is TGTGCCAGTAGTACGCTAGTCGGGACTAACAATGAGCAGTTCTTC.

The table lists this clone with a count of one. This chain uses TRBV30 with TRBJ2-7; the D gene is possibly TRBD1 (6 bases). The germline V gene has CDR1 GTSNPN and CDR2 SVGIG (reference sequence). V was trimmed by 2 bases and J by 2 bases, leaving 10 bases between them. The CDR3 runs to 13 residues. This CDR3 reads CAWSRQAPYEQYF. DNA of the CDR3: TGTGCCTGGAGTAGACAGGCCCCCTACGAGCAGTACTTC.

This chain links TRBV27 with TRBJ2-1; 8 nucleotides agree with TRBD2. The length of the CDR3 is 15 residues. The junction had 7 bases not matched to a gene; V was cut back by 5 bases and J by 4 bases. Germline loops: CDR1 MNHEY, CDR2 SMNVEV (reference sequence). In DNA, the CDR3 is TGTGCCAGCAGTCCACGGTTAGCGGGATACAATGAGCAGTTCTTC. This translates into CASSPRLAGYNEQFF.

The chain links TRBV27 to TRBJ1-5, with 8 nucleotides matching TRBD1. V shed 5 bases, J shed 4 bases, and the junction held 7 bases outside the gene matches. The germline gives CDR1 MNHEY, CDR2 SMNVEV (reference sequence). The CDR3 has 15 amino acids. CDR3 in amino acids: CASSPGTGLNQPQHF. CDR3 sequence (DNA): TGTGCCAGCAGTCCTGGGACAGGTCTAAATCAGCCCCAGCATTTT.

This chain joins TRBV7-9 and TRBJ1-5; 11 bases agree with TRBD1. The V segment lost 5 bases and the J segment 1 base; nucleotides outside the gene matches: 4. Germline CDR1 reads SEHNR; CDR2 reads FQNEAQ (reference sequence). The CDR3 is made up of 16 amino acids. CDR3 coding DNA: TGTGCCAGCAGCCCAGGACAGGGGGCGAGCAATCAGCCCCAGCATTTT. It specifies CASSPGQGASNQPQHF.

The gene calls are TRBV4-2 and TRBJ2-1; 12 nucleotides align to TRBD1. The CDR3 length is 17 residues. The germline V gene has CDR1 LGHNA and CDR2 YNFKEQ. J was trimmed by 8 bases and V by 0 bases; bases with no gene match: 8. The CDR3 bases are TGTGCCAGCAGCCAAGAAACCGGGACAGGGGGCGCAGATGAGCAGTTCTTC. It is translated as CASSQETGTGGADEQFF.

This chain connects TRBV27 to TRBJ2-7; D perhaps matches TRBD2 (6 bases). The CDR3 totals 15 residues. Trimming shortened V by 4 bases and J by 2 bases, and 15 bases separated the two germline ends. CDR1 and CDR2 from the germline V gene are MNHEY and SMNVEV (reference sequence). As DNA, the CDR3 is TGTGCCAGCAGTTCCTTCGGGAGCAGGGCCTACGAGCAGTACTTC. Amino acid sequence: CASSSFGSRAYEQYF.